What follows describes a single T cell receptor beta chain. Its cognate antigen is unknown. After removal of 3 bases from V and 6 bases from J, the junction contained 8 bases not matched to a gene. Germline V lookup: CDR1 MGHDK, CDR2 SYGVNS. The length of the CDR3 is 14 residues. cDNA synthesis used the whole RNA isolate, giving expressed TCRB sequences. The assay was immunoSEQ multiplex PCR, and TCRdb's table has in-frame clones only and misses some. Among tens of thousands of clones listed, around 70% were seen once. Each sorted population was over 95% pure. This record belongs to a study of beta chain features in type 1 diabetes. Overall study results and limits: Amplification by PCR could prefer shorter templates, with the same effect in patients and controls. These data did not resolve whether HLA type affects TCRB rearrangement. Moderately but significantly shorter TCRB CDR3s were found in Type 1 diabetes patients in all four CD4+ subsets. Because the template was cDNA, high-expressing cells might be over-represented.

Sequencing was performed on Tregs from blood. The chain has TRBV25-1 and TRBJ2-7, with 7 bases identical to TRBD1. The TCR comes from a young woman with type 1 diabetes. This chain's CDR3 is CASSDPTGRSEQYF. In DNA form, the CDR3 reads TGTGCCAGCAGTGACCCGACAGGGCGTAGCGAGCAGTACTTC.